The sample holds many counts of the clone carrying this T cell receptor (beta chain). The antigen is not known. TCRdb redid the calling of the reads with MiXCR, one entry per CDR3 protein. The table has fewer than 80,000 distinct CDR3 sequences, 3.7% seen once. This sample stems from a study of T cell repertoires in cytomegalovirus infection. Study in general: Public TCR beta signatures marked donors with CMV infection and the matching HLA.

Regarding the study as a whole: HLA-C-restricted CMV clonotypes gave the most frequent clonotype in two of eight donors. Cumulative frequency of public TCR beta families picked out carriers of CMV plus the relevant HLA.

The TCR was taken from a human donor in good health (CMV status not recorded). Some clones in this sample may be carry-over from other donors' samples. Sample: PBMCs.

CDR3 residues: CASSSSQGRGNEQYF. The CDR3 region has the DNA TGTGCCAGCAGCTCGTCCCAGGGGCGAGGGAACGAGCAGTACTTC. The chain couples TRBV7-2 to TRBJ2-7, with a possible D match to TRBD1 (6 bases). CDR3 length: 15 residues. V lost 4 bases and J 5 bases, leaving 18 bases between the germline ends. Germline V gene data show CDR1 as SGHTA and CDR2 as FQGNSA.